The 22 T cell receptor beta chains below come from one sample, sequenced in a study of T cells in localized non-small cell lung cancer. Some clones are missing from TCRdb's copy, which holds only in-frame ones; the method was immunoSEQ multiplex PCR. Of about 9,800 clones in the sample, around 42% were seen once. The sequences come from lymph node tissue, collected before any cancer treatment. These receptors came from a woman aged 40 to 75 with stage I lung adenocarcinoma.

CDR3 loop: CASSIDRRKGTEAFF. DNA for the CDR3: TGTGCCAGTAGTATAGACAGGAGGAAGGGGACTGAAGCTTTCTTT. The V call is TRBV19, the J call TRBJ1-1; possibly TRBD1 for D (5 bases). The V gene lost 0 bases and the J gene lost 5 bases, with 13 bases spanning the gap. CDR3 length equals 15 residues. Germline V gene lookup returns CDR1 LNHDA and CDR2 SQIVND (reference sequence).

Only a few counts were recorded for this clone. Compared with germline, one end of the junction differs, possibly owing to a read error. The chain is built from TRBV6-8 and TRBJ1-2; D is unclear. CDR1 is MNHGY and CDR2 is SAAAGT in the germline V gene. This CDR3 region has 13 residues. The CDR3 DNA reads as TGTGCCATCAGTGGAACAGAGAACTATGGCTACACCTTC. Translating it yields CAISGTENYGYTF.

The CDR3: CASSFPPDRVNYDYTF. The CDR3 DNA reads TGTGCCAGCAGCTTTCCCCCCGACAGGGTTAACTATGACTACACCTTC. The rearrangement links TRBV7-5 to TRBJ1-2; the table's TRBD1 call for D was not verified on the DNA. TRBV7-5 is an annotated pseudogene. This CDR3 is 16 amino acids long.

The V gene is TRBV15, the J gene TRBJ1-2; TRBD1 agrees at 9 bases. CDR3 length: 15 residues. Trimming removed 0 bases from V and 4 bases from J; junction bases left unmatched: 3. Germline V gene data show CDR1 as LNHNV and CDR2 as YYDKDF (reference sequence). The CDR3 nucleotides read TGTGCCACCAGCAGAGACACAGGGGGCGCCTATGGCTACACCTTC. This encodes CATSRDTGGAYGYTF.

CDR3 protein: CASRPQGAVGNTEAFF. The CDR3 bases are TGTGCCAGTAGACCACAGGGGGCTGTTGGGAACACTGAAGCTTTCTTT. This sequence joins TRBV19 and TRBJ1-1; 9 nucleotides agree with TRBD1. With 6 bases clipped from V and 1 base from J, the junction kept 9 bases outside the gene matches. CDR1 and CDR2 from the germline V gene are LNHDA and SQIVND (reference sequence). The CDR3 is made up of 16 amino acids.

This clone showed up just a few times. The gene calls are TRBV9 and TRBJ1-1; perhaps TRBD1 as D (6 bases). Germline loops: CDR1 SGDLS, CDR2 YYNGEE. Trimming removed 4 bases from V and 6 bases from J, with 16 bases in between. The CDR3 has 14 amino acids. CDR3 protein: CASSPRGGWAEAFF. The CDR3 DNA sequence: TGTGCCAGCAGCCCCCGAGGGGGTTGGGCTGAAGCTTTCTTT.

By sample share, this clone is medium-sized (0.01 to 0.1%). The gene calls are TRBV6-8 and TRBJ2-7; possibly TRBD1 for D (5 bases). The V gene lost 5 bases and the J gene lost 2 bases, with 13 bases spanning the gap. Germline assignment: CDR1 MNHGY and CDR2 SAAAGT. There are 14 residues in the CDR3. CDR3 sequence: CASSPRTPPYEQYF. CDR3 DNA: TGTGCCAGCAGTCCGCGGACACCCCCCTACGAGCAGTACTTC.

This chain joins TRBV6-8 and TRBJ2-7; perhaps TRBD1 as D (6 bases). The CDR3 is made up of 14 amino acids. CDR1 MNHGY and CDR2 SAAAGT come from the germline V gene. The V end lost 7 bases, the J end lost 2 bases, and 15 bases lay between the germline ends. CDR3 DNA sequence: TGTGCCAGCACCAGAGACAGGATCACCTACGAGCAGTACTTC. Its translation is CASTRDRITYEQYF.

The rearrangement uses TRBV12-5 and TRBJ2-3, with D possibly matching TRBD1 (6 bases). The CDR3 length is 15 residues. Germline lookup yields CDR1 LGHNT and CDR2 FRNRAP. V dropped 6 bases and J dropped 6 bases, with 19 bases sitting between them. CDR3 protein: CASGRDTPGDDTQYF. CDR3 DNA: TGTGCTAGTGGCAGGGACACCCCAGGGGACGATACGCAGTATTTT. The full variable domain, in which reference TRBV12-5 and TRBJ2-3 provide the parts outside the CDR3, is DARVTQTPRHKVTEMGQEVTMRCQPILGHNTVFWYRQTMMQGLELLAYFRNRAPLDDSGMPKDRFSAEMPDATLATLKIQPSEPRDSAVYFCASGRDTPGDDTQYFGPGTRLTVL.

J is TRBJ1-2 and V is TRBV6-8; weak D call: TRBD1 (6 bases). Per germline, CDR1 MNHGY and CDR2 SAAAGT. The CDR3 is 13 amino acids. Between the trimmed V and J ends, which lost 7 bases and 3 bases, there was a span of 12 bases. CDR3 nucleotides: TGTGCCAGCAAGACAGGACTGGACTATGGCTACACCTTC. Protein: CASKTGLDYGYTF.

V is TRBV11-3 and J is TRBJ2-3; the D gene is possibly TRBD2 (6 bases). Per germline, CDR1 SGHNT and CDR2 YENEEA. V shed 2 bases and J shed 0 bases, with 9 bases lying between them. The CDR3 is made up of 15 amino acids. The CDR3 DNA reads as TGTGCCAGCAGCTTACTGGGGACTAGCACAGATACGCAGTATTTT. It is translated as CASSLLGTSTDTQYF.

This chain uses TRBV6-8 with TRBJ1-5, with D perhaps TRBD1 (6 bases). The CDR3 has 17 amino acids. Germline CDR1 is MNHGY and CDR2 is SAAAGT. V was cut by 0 bases and J by 2 bases, with 14 bases left in between. The CDR3 bases are TGTGCCAGCAGTTACTCAAGGCCAGGGGCGGGCAATCAGCCCCAGCATTTT. It yields the protein CASSYSRPGAGNQPQHF.

This rearrangement joins TRBV30 to TRBJ2-7; D is perhaps TRBD1 (6 bases). The CDR3 has 13 amino acids. V lost 4 bases and J 7 bases, leaving 17 bases between the germline ends. Germline V gene lookup returns CDR1 GTSNPN and CDR2 SVGIG (reference sequence). DNA for the CDR3: TGTGCCTGGACCCCGGGCAGGGGAGCGGAGCAGTACTTC. It encodes CAWTPGRGAEQYF.

A few counts support this clone. The chain is built from TRBV11-3 and TRBJ1-2; unclear D gene. Trimming pared 8 bases from V and 1 base from J, leaving 14 bases between. The CDR3 is made up of 14 amino acids. Germline V lookup: CDR1 SGHNT, CDR2 YENEEA. CDR3: CASAASVFNYGYTF. The CDR3 DNA reads TGTGCCAGCGCGGCCTCCGTTTTTAACTATGGCTACACCTTC.

The chain couples TRBV19 to TRBJ1-1, with unresolved D. V lost 6 bases, J lost 1 base, and 15 bases lay in between. CDR1 and CDR2 from the germline V gene are LNHDA and SQIVND (reference sequence). CDR3 length: 15 residues. CDR3 nucleotides: TGTGCCAGTAGCCAGTGGGCACCACCGAACACTGAAGCTTTCTTT. Protein: CASSQWAPPNTEAFF.

The V and J genes are TRBV9 and TRBJ2-3; unclear D gene. V lost 4 bases to trimming and J lost 4 bases, with 7 bases between them. The CDR3 has 12 residues. The germline CDR1 and CDR2 sequences are SGDLS and YYNGEE. The CDR3 nucleotides read TGTGCCAGCAGCTCCGATGCAGATACGCAGTATTTT. It encodes CASSSDADTQYF.

This chain joins TRBV9 and TRBJ2-3; 8 bases line up with TRBD2. The CDR3 runs 18 residues. The germline CDR1 and CDR2 sequences are SGDLS and YYNGEE. The V segment lost 0 bases and the J segment 6 bases; nucleotides outside the gene matches: 15. CDR3 coding DNA: TGTGCCAGCAGCGTAGAAGGTAGTAGAGCGGGGGTAGGGGATACGCAGTATTTT. It yields the protein CASSVEGSRAGVGDTQYF.

This sequence joins TRBV19 and TRBJ1-1, with TRBD1 identical over 8 bases. With 5 bases clipped from V and 1 base from J, the junction kept 6 bases outside the gene matches. The CDR3 is 15 amino acids. The germline CDR1 and CDR2 sequences are LNHDA and SQIVND (reference sequence). This CDR3 reads CASSRQGYGNTEAFF. The CDR3, as DNA: TGTGCCAGTAGTCGACAGGGGTACGGGAACACTGAAGCTTTCTTT.

The chain uses TRBV19 and TRBJ1-1; D gene uncertain. Germline loops: CDR1 LNHDA, CDR2 SQIVND (reference sequence). This CDR3 spans 14 amino acids. V shed 4 bases and J shed 1 base, with 10 bases lying between them. This CDR3 is CASSRGWGNTEAFF. In DNA, the CDR3 is TGTGCCAGTAGTAGGGGATGGGGGAACACTGAAGCTTTCTTT.

The rearrangement joins TRBV6-8 to TRBJ1-1; 8 bases are shared with TRBD1. The CDR3 spans 12 residues. Per germline, CDR1 MNHGY and CDR2 SAAAGT. The V segment lost 6 bases and the J segment 8 bases; nucleotides outside the gene matches: 5. The CDR3 protein is CASRDRGIEAFF. The DNA of the CDR3 is TGTGCCAGCAGAGACAGGGGAATCGAAGCTTTCTTT.

There are a few counts of this clone. The chain links TRBV9 to TRBJ2-7, with D unclear. Germline V gene lookup returns CDR1 SGDLS and CDR2 YYNGEE. V lost 5 bases, J lost 4 bases, and 16 bases lay in between. The CDR3 length is 14 residues. CDR3 bases: TGTGCCAGCAGTGATCGAGGCAGCCTATACGAGCAGTACTTC. Translation gives CASSDRGSLYEQYF.

By sample share, this clone is large. The chain joins TRBV18 to TRBJ1-1, with 7 positions matching TRBD1. This CDR3 is 16 amino acids long. Germline V gives CDR1 KGHSH, CDR2 LQKENI. Losses at the gene ends were 0 bases for V and 10 bases for J; bases not matched to a gene: 14. The CDR3 DNA sequence: TGTGCCAGCTCACCACCTCAGGGGGGGTTTAAGGGTGCAGCTTTCTTT. Residues: CASSPPQGGFKGAAFF.